Below, 8 T cell receptor beta chains from the same sample are listed, as sequenced in a study of blood T cell repertoires in COVID-19. Here immunoSEQ multiplex PCR was the method, and the copy in TCRdb shows in-frame clones only, minus some. The repertoire includes about 69,000 clones, 85% to 90% of them detected once, and approximately 5% sits in the top ten. The sample taken for sequencing was peripheral blood. The receptors here all came from a woman aged 50 to 60 with active COVID-19.

J is TRBJ1-2 and V is TRBV19, with TRBD1 matching over 12 bases. This CDR3 has 15 residues. Germline CDR1 and CDR2: LNHDA and SQIVND (reference sequence). Trimming cost V 5 bases and J 4 bases; bases outside gene matches: 5. This chain's CDR3 is CASSRDRGRSYGYTF. Here the CDR3 DNA reads TGTGCCAGTAGTCGGGACAGGGGGCGCAGCTATGGCTACACCTTC.

This chain joins TRBV5-7 and TRBJ1-1; D is undetermined. Being an ORF, TRBV5-7 has a function that is uncertain. The CDR3 is 15 amino acids. Trimming shortened V by 0 bases and J by 4 bases, and 13 bases separated the two germline ends. The CDR3: CASSLGLRWATEAFF. CDR3 DNA sequence: TGTGCCAGCAGCTTGGGCCTTAGATGGGCCACTGAAGCTTTCTTT.

This chain links TRBV7-6 with TRBJ1-2, with TRBD1 matching over 7 bases. CDR1 and CDR2 (germline): SGHVS, FNYEAQ. V dropped 0 bases and J dropped 6; count of bases not matched to a gene: 10. CDR3 size: 16 residues. The CDR3 reads CASSLAAAGGVNGYTF. CDR3 DNA sequence: TGTGCCAGCAGCTTAGCGGCGGCAGGGGGTGTGAATGGCTACACCTTC.

The rearrangement links TRBV7-9 to TRBJ1-6, with D perhaps TRBD1 (5 bases). The CDR3 totals 14 residues. Germline-derived CDR1 and CDR2 are SEHNR and FQNEAQ (reference sequence). Trimming removed 8 bases from V and 4 bases from J, with 12 bases in between. CDR3 sequence reads: CASGGWSYNSPLHF. The CDR3 DNA follows: TGTGCCAGCGGGGGGTGGTCGTATAATTCACCCCTCCACTTT. The full variable domain, its missing parts supplied by reference TRBV7-9 and TRBJ1-6, is DTGVSQNPRHKITKRGQNVTFRCDPISEHNRLYWYRQTLGQGPEFLTYFQNEAQLEKSRLLSDRFSAERPKGSFSTLEIQRTEQGDSAMYLCASGGWSYNSPLHFGNGTRLTVT.

The rearrangement links TRBV11-2 to TRBJ2-7, with 7 bases identical to TRBD2. Germline lookup yields CDR1 SGHAT and CDR2 FQNNGV. The CDR3 has 12 residues. After removal of 5 bases from V and 7 bases from J, the junction contained 5 bases not matched to a gene. CDR3 DNA sequence: TGTGCCAGCAGCGTTGGCGGGGGAGAGCAGTACTTC. Amino acids: CASSVGGGEQYF.

The rearrangement joins TRBV4-1 to TRBJ2-7; 9 positions match TRBD1. V lost 3 bases, J lost 6 bases, and 12 bases stayed unmatched. The CDR3 sequence is 16 residues long. Germline lookup yields CDR1 MGHRA and CDR2 YSYEKL. The CDR3 DNA sequence: TGCGCCAGCAGCCAGTACAGGGGGCTCCCCGCCGGCGAGCAGTACTTC. It yields the protein CASSQYRGLPAGEQYF.

The gene calls are TRBV11-2 and TRBJ1-1; possible D gene TRBD1, 5 bases. The CDR3 is made up of 15 amino acids. The V gene lost 8 bases and the J gene lost 1 base, with 17 bases spanning the gap. CDR1 is SGHAT and CDR2 is FQNNGV in the germline V gene. The CDR3 protein is CASLSGADWNTEAFF. The CDR3 DNA is TGTGCCAGCTTGAGTGGGGCAGACTGGAACACTGAAGCTTTCTTT. Full variable domain (remainder filled in from reference TRBV11-2 and TRBJ1-1): EAGVAQSPRYKIIEKRQSVAFWCNPISGHATLYWYQQILGQGPKLLIQFQNNGVVDDSQLPKDRFSAERLKGVDSTLKIQPAKLEDSAVYLCASLSGADWNTEAFFGQGTRLTVV.

The chain carries TRBV12-3 or TRBV12-4 and TRBJ1-1; TRBD1 agrees at 7 bases. The CDR3 has 13 amino acids. Trimming cost V 11 bases and J 0 bases; bases outside gene matches: 6. The CDR3 DNA follows: TGTGCCGTGTGGGGACAGATGAACACTGAAGCTTTCTTT. Translating it yields CAVWGQMNTEAFF.